A single sample gave rise to the 3 T cell receptor beta chains below, sequenced in a study of blood T cell repertoires in COVID-19. The data were produced by immunoSEQ multiplex PCR, yet TCRdb's version contains in-frame clones alone and is incomplete. The data contain more than 13,000 clones, roughly 80% of them singletons. The sequenced material came from peripheral blood. The receptor source for this set is a human donor in a cohort sampled during active COVID-19.

As for this clone: Additional DNA sequences in this sample encode the identical CDR3. This chain connects TRBV5-8 to TRBJ2-3; TRBD1 might be the D (6 bases). Germline CDR1 SGHTS, CDR2 YDEGEE. The CDR3 totals 14 residues. Trimming stripped 2 bases from V and 2 bases from J, with 9 bases between. The CDR3 spells CASSFGQSTDTQYF. The CDR3, as DNA: TGTGCCAGCAGCTTCGGACAGTCCACAGATACGCAGTATTTT.

This clone was picked up a small number of times. J is TRBJ1-1 and V is TRBV6-2 or TRBV6-3, with a possible D match to TRBD1 (5 bases). With 6 bases removed from V and 1 base from J, the gap between germline ends came to 9 bases. CDR1 is MNHEY and CDR2 is SVGEGT in the germline V gene. The CDR3 is 13 residues long. CDR3 in amino acids: CASSLTENTEAFF. The CDR3 DNA reads as TGTGCCAGCAGCTTGACAGAGAACACTGAAGCTTTCTTT.

This clone was observed a handful of times. The chain uses TRBV11-2 and TRBJ1-1; D gene ambiguous. Germline V gene lookup returns CDR1 SGHAT and CDR2 FQNNGV. V was clipped by 2 bases and J by 6 bases, with 7 bases between them. The CDR3 consists of 12 residues. The CDR3 region has the DNA TGTGCCAGCAGCTTAACTAAGGCTGAAGCTTTCTTT. It is translated as CASSLTKAEAFF.